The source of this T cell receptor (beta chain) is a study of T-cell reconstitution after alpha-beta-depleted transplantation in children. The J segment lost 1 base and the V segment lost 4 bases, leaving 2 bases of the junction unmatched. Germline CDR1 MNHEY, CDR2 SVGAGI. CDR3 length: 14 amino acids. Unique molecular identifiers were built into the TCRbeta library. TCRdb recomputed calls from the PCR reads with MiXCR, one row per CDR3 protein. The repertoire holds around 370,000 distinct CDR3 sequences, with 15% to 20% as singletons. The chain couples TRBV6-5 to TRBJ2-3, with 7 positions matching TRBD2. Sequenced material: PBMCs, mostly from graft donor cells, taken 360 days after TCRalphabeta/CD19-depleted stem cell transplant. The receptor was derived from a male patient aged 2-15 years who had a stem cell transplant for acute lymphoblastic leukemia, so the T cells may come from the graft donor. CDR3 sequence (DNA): TGTGCCAGCAGTTGGGACTACCGCACAGATACGCAGTATTTT. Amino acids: CASSWDYRTDTQYF.